This record covers a single T cell receptor beta chain. Antigen unknown. This record comes from a study of shared clonotypes between healthy human individuals. Study-level findings and limits: On the whole, naive subsets had larger estimated richness than memory subsets had. Donor scarcity curtailed the genetic and exposure-history diversity represented herein. Clonotype sharing across several donors was observed for around 4.8% of naive CD4 clonotypes.

CDR3 length: 15 amino acids. Per germline, CDR1 MNHEY and CDR2 SMNVEV (reference sequence). V lost 5 bases to trimming and J lost 5 bases, with 18 bases between them. Repertoires were generated with immunoSEQ multiplex PCR, while TCRdb's copy carries only in-frame clones and drops some. The sample carries about 2.2 million clones, about 92% recorded once. Cells designated naive CD8 were CD45RO-negative and were positively selected for CCR7, with terminally differentiated effector memory CD45RA+ cells excluded. Each of the donors was a healthy adult who was HIV-negative and had not had a recent acute infection or vaccination.

This chain uses TRBV27 with TRBJ1-2; D not resolved. The clonotype originates from a man younger than 30 in good health. Some clones in this sample may be carry-over from other donors' samples. Sequenced material: naive CD8+ T cells from PBMCs. The CDR3 sequence: CASSPRQDGVYGYTF. The CDR3 region has the DNA TGTGCCAGCAGTCCAAGACAAGACGGGGTATATGGCTACACCTTC.